The 26 T cell receptor beta chains in this list originate from one sample, sequenced in a study of shared clonotypes between healthy human individuals (dated by TCRdb to 2019 to 2021). Libraries were built with the immunoSEQ multiplex PCR assay. Sourced from immuneACCESS, this table was stored by TCRdb with only in-frame sequences that have V and J called. A share of the clones is absent; for the studies checked, an unresolved V gene accounts for under half, and the remainder has no known explanation. The sample table contains some 790,000 clones; only one count was recorded for 72% of them. The ten top clones hold under 2% of the sample. The sequencing input was memory CD4+ T cells sorted from blood. In light of the paper, this sample's cell subset or site label describes: CD45RA-negative fraction. The receptors come from a woman younger than 45 in good health.

The V and J genes are TRBV29-1 and TRBJ1-1; perhaps TRBD1 as D (5 bases). The CDR3 has 13 amino acids. With 7 bases removed from V and 0 bases from J, the gap between germline ends came to 12 bases. Germline-derived CDR1 and CDR2 are SQVTM and ANQGSEA. The CDR3 DNA sequence: TGCAGCGGGCGTGGGGGACTGAACACTGAAGCTTTCTTT. Its protein product is CSGRGGLNTEAFF.

The chain couples TRBV28 to TRBJ2-4, with 7 bases lining up with TRBD1. Per germline, CDR1 MDHEN and CDR2 SYDVKM. The CDR3 contains 15 residues. Unmatched junction bases numbered 9, after V lost 5 bases and J lost 5 bases. The CDR3 region has the DNA TGTGCCAGCAGTCCCCACAGGGGATCCCAAAACATTCAGTACTTC. It is translated as CASSPHRGSQNIQYF.

This clone showed up just once. This may come from a read error, since a much larger clone is one base off. Distinct nucleotide sequences in the sample also encode this CDR3. The chain employs TRBV6-5 and TRBJ2-7; D is perhaps TRBD1 or TRBD2 (5 bases each). The germline CDR1 and CDR2 sequences are MNHEY and SVGAGI. The V and J ends lost 0 bases and 0 bases respectively, with 9 bases between them. The CDR3 extends over 15 amino acids. The CDR3 DNA sequence: TGTGCCAGCAGTTACTCGGCAGGGAGCTCCTACGAGCAGTACTTC. This translates into CASSYSAGSSYEQYF.

This clone was picked up a small number of times. The rearrangement joins TRBV11-2 to TRBJ2-2, with TRBD1 identical over 7 bases. Germline V lookup: CDR1 SGHAT, CDR2 FQNNGV. V gave up 4 bases and J gave up 7 bases; unmatched junction bases: 9. The CDR3 extends over 15 amino acids. The CDR3 DNA is TGTGCCAGCAGCTCGTCCGACAGGGCGGACGGGGAGCTGTTTTTT. Its protein product is CASSSSDRADGELFF.

The chain joins TRBV28 to TRBJ2-7; D unclear. Germline V gene lookup returns CDR1 MDHEN and CDR2 SYDVKM. The CDR3 runs to 14 residues. V was trimmed by 3 bases and J by 3 bases, leaving 12 bases between them. The CDR3 protein is CASSFTHTLYEQYF. The CDR3 nucleotides read TGTGCCAGCAGTTTTACTCACACCCTCTACGAGCAGTACTTC.

The chain has TRBV5-4 and TRBJ2-5; TRBD2 might be the D (6 bases). The CDR3 contains 16 residues. Trimming removed 0 bases at V and 7 bases at J, with 19 bases between. Per the germline V gene, CDR1 is SGHNT and CDR2 is YYREEE (reference sequence). Here the CDR3 DNA reads TGTGCCAGCAGCTTGGCGTCTAGCGCCGAAAGCCGGACCCAGTACTTC. It yields the protein CASSLASSAESRTQYF.

The chain has TRBV7-9 and TRBJ2-5, with 7 bases fitting TRBD1. V gave up 5 bases and J gave up 6 bases; unmatched junction bases: 9. The germline gives CDR1 SEHNR, CDR2 FQNEAQ (reference sequence). The CDR3 runs 14 residues. The CDR3: CASSGSQGEQTQYF. DNA of the CDR3: TGTGCCAGCAGCGGATCGCAGGGGGAACAGACCCAGTACTTC.

The gene calls are TRBV7-8 and TRBJ2-5; 13 bases match TRBD2. After removal of 6 bases from V and 2 bases from J, the junction contained 15 bases not matched to a gene. In germline, CDR1 is SGHVS, CDR2 FQNEAQ. The CDR3 is made up of 19 amino acids. The CDR3 nucleotides are TGTGCCAGCAGGAGAATTGGGGGACTAGCGGGAAGCAGTCAAGAGACCCAGTACTTC. Translated, it gives CASRRIGGLAGSSQETQYF.

This clone appeared a few times. This sequence joins TRBV5-1 and TRBJ2-2, with 12 positions matching TRBD2. Germline values: CDR1 SGHRS, CDR2 YFSETQ. The J segment lost 0 bases and the V segment lost 4 bases, leaving 1 base of the junction unmatched. The CDR3 loop spans 16 amino acids. The CDR3, as DNA: TGCGCCAGCAGCCCTAGCGGGAGGGCGAACACCGGGGAGCTGTTTTTT. Translating it yields CASSPSGRANTGELFF.

The chain's CDR3 is CASSLFRDTETQYF. The CDR3 region has the DNA TGCGCCAGCAGTCTATTCCGGGACACAGAGACCCAGTACTTC. The rearrangement joins TRBV5-1 to TRBJ2-5; D is possibly TRBD1 (6 bases). CDR1 and CDR2 from the germline V gene are SGHRS and YFSETQ. This CDR3 has 14 residues. V gave up 5 bases and J gave up 4 bases, with 15 bases separating them.

The chain couples TRBV18 to TRBJ2-7, with D unclear. The germline V gene has CDR1 KGHSH and CDR2 LQKENI. V was trimmed by 2 bases and J by 6 bases, leaving 14 bases between them. This CDR3 is 14 amino acids long. This chain's CDR3 is CASSPVRAAREQYF. As DNA, the CDR3 is TGTGCCAGCTCACCAGTGCGAGCTGCCCGCGAGCAGTACTTC.

The chain recombines TRBV11-2 with TRBJ2-1, with D perhaps TRBD2 (5 bases). The CDR3 extends over 15 amino acids. Germline V gene lookup returns CDR1 SGHAT and CDR2 FQNNGV. The V and J ends lost 5 bases and 7 bases respectively, with 18 bases between them. The CDR3 loop reads CASSQVPSSRNEQFF. CDR3 in DNA: TGTGCCAGCAGCCAGGTCCCTAGCTCGAGAAATGAGCAGTTCTTC.

The table lists this clone with many counts. This chain joins TRBV27 and TRBJ2-1; D is ambiguous. Germline V gene sequence: CDR1 MNHEY, CDR2 SMNVEV (reference sequence). CDR3 length: 14 amino acids. V was clipped by 6 bases and J by 3 bases, with 12 bases between them. For the CDR3, the DNA is TGTGCCAGCAGCTCCGGGTCTCACTACAATGAGCAGTTCTTC. Residues: CASSSGSHYNEQFF.

This clone was picked up a small number of times. The rearrangement uses TRBV28 and TRBJ2-6; 9 nucleotides match TRBD2. This CDR3 region has 18 residues. Germline CDR1 reads MDHEN; CDR2 reads SYDVKM. After removal of 4 bases from V and 3 bases from J, the junction contained 10 bases not matched to a gene. CDR3: CASSSPGGRADGANVLTF. The CDR3, as DNA: TGTGCCAGCAGTTCCCCTGGCGGGAGGGCTGATGGGGCCAACGTCCTGACTTTC.

The chain links TRBV19 to TRBJ2-7; D gene unclear. Germline loops: CDR1 LNHDA, CDR2 SQIVND (reference sequence). The CDR3 is 16 residues long. Between the trimmed V and J ends, which lost 3 bases and 0 bases, there was a span of 15 bases. The CDR3, as DNA: TGTGCCAGTAGTATGGAGTTCGTTCCAAGCTCCTACGAGCAGTACTTC. It translates to CASSMEFVPSSYEQYF.

V usage is TRBV2 and J usage is TRBJ1-3; TRBD1 aligns across 8 bases. CDR3 length: 14 amino acids. Germline trimming cut 5 bases from V and 3 bases from J; bases unmatched to any gene: 3. CDR1 and CDR2 (germline): SNHLY, FYNNEI. The CDR3 bases are TGTGCCAGCAGTTCACAGGGGGTTGGAAACACCATATATTTT. The encoded protein is CASSSQGVGNTIYF.

This chain uses TRBV2 with TRBJ2-1; 11 bases are a match to TRBD2. Germline lookup yields CDR1 SNHLY and CDR2 FYNNEI. The V and J ends lost 6 bases and 7 bases, in that order; junction bases with no gene match: 8. The CDR3 extends over 15 amino acids. CDR3 loop: CASRKLAGAFNEQFF. CDR3 DNA: TGTGCCAGCAGAAAACTAGCGGGAGCCTTTAATGAGCAGTTCTTC.

Here the CDR3 reads CASSPDSLGLVRYF. Written as DNA, the CDR3 is TGTGCCAGCAGCCCTGACAGCCTTGGACTAGTACGGTACTTC. V usage is TRBV2 and J usage is TRBJ2-7, with 7 bases identical to TRBD2. Trimming at V came to 6 bases and at J to 12 bases, leaving 17 bases not matched to a gene. Germline lookup yields CDR1 SNHLY and CDR2 FYNNEI. CDR3 length equals 14 residues.

The rearrangement uses TRBV5-1 and TRBJ2-7, with 10 bases fitting TRBD1. Trimming at V came to 0 bases and at J to 5 bases, leaving 8 bases not matched to a gene. The germline gives CDR1 SGHRS, CDR2 YFSETQ. The CDR3 totals 16 residues. DNA for the CDR3: TGCGCCAGCAGCTTGGTTACGGGACAGGGGCTCCACGAGCAGTACTTC. The encoded protein is CASSLVTGQGLHEQYF.

This clone showed up just a few times. CDR3 DNA sequence: TGTGCCAGCAGCTTAATGTCAGGGCAATTTAACACTGAAGCTTTCTTT. Its protein is CASSLMSGQFNTEAFF. The rearrangement links TRBV11-2 to TRBJ1-1; possible D gene TRBD1, 5 bases. This CDR3 is built from 16 residues. Trimming left V 2 bases short and J 2 bases short, with 15 bases between. Per the germline V gene, CDR1 is SGHAT and CDR2 is FQNNGV.

This clone was observed a single time. The rearrangement uses TRBV29-1 and TRBJ2-1; 10 nucleotides line up with TRBD2. The CDR3 contains 14 residues. The germline gives CDR1 SQVTM, CDR2 ANQGSEA. J lost 10 bases, V lost 6 bases, and 12 bases had no gene match. As DNA, the CDR3 is TGCAGCGTAACCCCGGGACTAGCGACGTTAGAGCAGTTCTTC. This codes for CSVTPGLATLEQFF.

This rearrangement joins TRBV2 to TRBJ2-5; D is unresolved. This CDR3 is built from 11 residues. From germline, CDR1 is SNHLY and CDR2 FYNNEI. V lost 6 bases and J 6 bases, leaving 8 bases between the germline ends. CDR3: CASSAMQTQYF. CDR3 nucleotides: TGTGCCAGCAGCGCGATGCAGACCCAGTACTTC.

The rearrangement joins TRBV19 to TRBJ1-5; D call uncertain. In germline, CDR1 is LNHDA, CDR2 SQIVND (reference sequence). The CDR3 has 14 residues. V lost 1 base and J lost 4, with 8 bases in between. The CDR3 DNA sequence: TGTGCCAGTAGTATAGGCACGAAAAATCAGCCCCAGCATTTT. It yields the protein CASSIGTKNQPQHF.

V usage is TRBV5-1 and J usage is TRBJ1-5, with D possibly matching TRBD1 (5 bases). Deletions cut 6 bases from V and 4 bases from J, with 17 bases between. CDR3 size: 15 residues. CDR1 is SGHRS, CDR2 YFSETQ, per germline. The CDR3 loop reads CASTPTPGGNQPQHF. The CDR3, as DNA: TGCGCCAGCACCCCTACTCCGGGGGGGAATCAGCCCCAGCATTTT.

The chain carries TRBV27 and TRBJ1-1; 8 bases are a match to TRBD1. The CDR3 runs to 14 residues. The germline gives CDR1 MNHEY, CDR2 SMNVEV (reference sequence). V lost 3 bases and J lost 1; bases outside the gene matches: 1. This CDR3 is CASSFDRGNTEAFF. CDR3 nucleotides: TGTGCCAGCAGTTTTGACAGGGGGAACACTGAAGCTTTCTTT.

This chain links TRBV14 with TRBJ2-1, with TRBD1 matching over 7 bases. Germline-derived CDR1 and CDR2 are SGHDN and FVKESK. Losses at the gene ends were 5 bases for V and 4 bases for J; bases not matched to a gene: 8. The CDR3 has 15 residues. CDR3 DNA sequence: TGTGCCAGCAGCTTGACCGGGACAGTGTACAATGAGCAGTTCTTC. Protein: CASSLTGTVYNEQFF. Full variable domain (remainder filled in from reference TRBV14 and TRBJ2-1): EAGVTQFPSHSVIEKGQTVTLRCDPISGHDNLYWYRRVMGKEIKFLLHFVKESKQDESGMPNNRFLAERTGGTYSTLKVQPAELEDSGVYFCASSLTGTVYNEQFFGPGTRLTVL.